The following is a TCR beta chain sequence with its context. What it recognizes is unknown. These data come from a study of graft-versus-host responses after intestinal transplantation. Study-wide context: Anti-thymocyte globulin was used for induction in all recipients, who then took tacrolimus and steroids for 3 to 4 years. Study-wide findings and caveats: The study found high graft-versus-host to host-versus-graft clonal ratios in allografts of patients with graft-donor T cell macrochimerism.

Method: immunoSEQ multiplex PCR; TCRdb's copy keeps in-frame clones and lacks some. The profile covers some 85,000 clones, with around 87% appearing a single time and more than 7% taken by the ten largest. The TCR comes from a human donor who was the organ donor for an intestinal transplant. Source: unstimulated CD8+ T cells sorted from spleen or lymph node cells, taken before transplant.

CDR3 residues: CASSLLGTQETQYF. Written as DNA, the CDR3 is TGCGCCAGCAGCTTGTTGGGGACGCAAGAGACCCAGTACTTC. This rearrangement joins TRBV5-1 to TRBJ2-5; the D gene could be TRBD1 or TRBD2 (5 bases each). The germline V gene encodes CDR1 SGHRS and CDR2 YFSETQ. CDR3 length: 14 residues. Trimming shortened V by 1 base and J by 2 bases, and 9 bases separated the two germline ends.